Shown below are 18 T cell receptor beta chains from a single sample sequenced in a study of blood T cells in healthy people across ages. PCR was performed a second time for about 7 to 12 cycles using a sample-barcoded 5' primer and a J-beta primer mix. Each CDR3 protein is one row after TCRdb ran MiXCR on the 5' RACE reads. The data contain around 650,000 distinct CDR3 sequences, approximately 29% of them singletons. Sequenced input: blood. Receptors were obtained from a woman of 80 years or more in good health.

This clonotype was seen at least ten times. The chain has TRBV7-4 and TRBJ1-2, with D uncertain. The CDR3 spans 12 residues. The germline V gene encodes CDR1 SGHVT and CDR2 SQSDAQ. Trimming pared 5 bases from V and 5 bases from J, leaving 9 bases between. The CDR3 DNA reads TGTGCCAGCAGCCGAACGGCTTATGGCTACACCTTC. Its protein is CASSRTAYGYTF.

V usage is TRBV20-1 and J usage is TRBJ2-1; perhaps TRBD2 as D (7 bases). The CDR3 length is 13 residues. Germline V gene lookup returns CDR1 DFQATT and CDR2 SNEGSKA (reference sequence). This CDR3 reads CSGGQILYNEQFF. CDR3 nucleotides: TGCAGCGGGGGGCAGATATTGTACAATGAGCAGTTCTTC.

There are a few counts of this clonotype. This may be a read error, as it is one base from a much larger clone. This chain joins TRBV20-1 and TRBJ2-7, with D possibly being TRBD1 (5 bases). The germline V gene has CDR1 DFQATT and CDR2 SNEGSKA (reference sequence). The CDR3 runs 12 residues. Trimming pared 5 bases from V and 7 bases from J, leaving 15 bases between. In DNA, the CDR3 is TGCAGTGCTGTCATTAGGGGTAATGAGCAGTACTTC. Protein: CSAVIRGNEQYF.

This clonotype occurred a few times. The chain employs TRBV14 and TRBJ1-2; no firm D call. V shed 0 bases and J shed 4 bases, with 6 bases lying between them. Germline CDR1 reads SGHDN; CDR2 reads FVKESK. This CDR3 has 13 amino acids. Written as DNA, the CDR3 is TGTGCCAGCAGCCAAGAGGAGACCTATGGCTACACCTTC. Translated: CASSQEETYGYTF.

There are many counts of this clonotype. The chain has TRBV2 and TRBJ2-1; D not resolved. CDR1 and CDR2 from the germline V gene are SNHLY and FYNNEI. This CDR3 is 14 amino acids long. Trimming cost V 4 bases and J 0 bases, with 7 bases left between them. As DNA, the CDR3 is TGTGCCAGCAGTGGGAGCGTCTCCTACAATGAGCAGTTCTTC. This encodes CASSGSVSYNEQFF.

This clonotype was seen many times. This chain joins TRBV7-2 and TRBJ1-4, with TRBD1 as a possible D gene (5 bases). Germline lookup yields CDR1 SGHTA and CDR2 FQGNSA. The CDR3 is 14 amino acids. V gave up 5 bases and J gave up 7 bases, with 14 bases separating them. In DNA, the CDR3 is TGTGCCAGCAGCCTTAATTTGGGGGTTGAAAAACTGTTTTTT. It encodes CASSLNLGVEKLFF.

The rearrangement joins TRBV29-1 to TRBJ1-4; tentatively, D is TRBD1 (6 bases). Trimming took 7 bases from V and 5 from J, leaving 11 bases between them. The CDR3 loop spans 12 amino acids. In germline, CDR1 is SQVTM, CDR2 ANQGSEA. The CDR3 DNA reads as TGCAGCGCGGGACACCCAAATGAAAAACTGTTTTTT. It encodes CSAGHPNEKLFF.

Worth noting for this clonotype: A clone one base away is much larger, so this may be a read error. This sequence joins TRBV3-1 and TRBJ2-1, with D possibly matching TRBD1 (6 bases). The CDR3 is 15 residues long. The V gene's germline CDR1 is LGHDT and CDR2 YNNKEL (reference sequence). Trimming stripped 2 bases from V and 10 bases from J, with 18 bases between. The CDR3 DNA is TGTGCCAGCAGCCAAAGGGGACACGCTGCCTACGAGCAGTTCTTC. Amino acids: CASSQRGHAAYEQFF.

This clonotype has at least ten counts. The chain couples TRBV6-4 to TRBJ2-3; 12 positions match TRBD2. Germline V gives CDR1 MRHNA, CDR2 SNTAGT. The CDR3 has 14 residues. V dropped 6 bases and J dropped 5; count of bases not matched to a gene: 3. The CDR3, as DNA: TGTGCCAGCAGGCTGACTAGCGGGGGAGATACGCAGTATTTT. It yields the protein CASRLTSGGDTQYF.

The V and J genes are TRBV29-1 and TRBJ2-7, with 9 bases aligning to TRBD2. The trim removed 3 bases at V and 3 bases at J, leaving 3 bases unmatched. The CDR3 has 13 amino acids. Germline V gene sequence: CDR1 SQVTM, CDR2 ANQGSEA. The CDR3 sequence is CSVEAREGYEQYF. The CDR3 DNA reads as TGCAGCGTTGAGGCGCGGGAGGGCTACGAGCAGTACTTC.

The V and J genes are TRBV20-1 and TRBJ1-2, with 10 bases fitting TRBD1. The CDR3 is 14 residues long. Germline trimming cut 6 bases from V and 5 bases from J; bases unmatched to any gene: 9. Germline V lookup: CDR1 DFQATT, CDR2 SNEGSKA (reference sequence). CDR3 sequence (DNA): TGCAGTGCAAACCGAGACAGGGGGCTTTATGGCTACACCTTC. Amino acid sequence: CSANRDRGLYGYTF.

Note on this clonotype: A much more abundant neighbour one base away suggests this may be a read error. CDR3 region: CASSGQSSGKGLEQYF. In nucleotides, the CDR3 is TGTGCCAGCAGCGGCCAATCCAGCGGGAAAGGCTTGGAGCAGTACTTC. The chain uses TRBV9 and TRBJ2-4; 7 bases match TRBD2. Germline V lookup: CDR1 SGDLS, CDR2 YYNGEE. Unmatched junction bases numbered 19, after V lost 3 bases and J lost 13 bases. This CDR3 contains 16 residues. The full variable domain, rest sourced from reference TRBV9 and TRBJ2-4, is DSGVTQTPKHLITATGQRVTLRCSPRSGDLSVYWYQQSLDQGLQFLIQYYNGEERAKGNILERFSAQQFPDLHSELNLSSLELGDSALYFCASSGQSSGKGLEQYFGAGTRLSVL.

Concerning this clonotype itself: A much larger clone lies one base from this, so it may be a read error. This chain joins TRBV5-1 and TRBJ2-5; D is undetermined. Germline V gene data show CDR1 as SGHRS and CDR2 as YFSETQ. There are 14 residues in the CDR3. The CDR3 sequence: CANSLDIQQETQYF. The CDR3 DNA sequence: TGCGCCAACAGCTTGGATATCCAGCAAGAGACCCAGTACTTC.

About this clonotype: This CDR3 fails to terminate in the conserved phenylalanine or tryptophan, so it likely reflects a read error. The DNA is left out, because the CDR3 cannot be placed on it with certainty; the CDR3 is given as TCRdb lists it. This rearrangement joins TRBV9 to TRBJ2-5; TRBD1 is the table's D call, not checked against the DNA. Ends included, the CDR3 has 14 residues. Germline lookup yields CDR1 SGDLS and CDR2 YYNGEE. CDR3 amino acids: CASSVGVGGETQCV.

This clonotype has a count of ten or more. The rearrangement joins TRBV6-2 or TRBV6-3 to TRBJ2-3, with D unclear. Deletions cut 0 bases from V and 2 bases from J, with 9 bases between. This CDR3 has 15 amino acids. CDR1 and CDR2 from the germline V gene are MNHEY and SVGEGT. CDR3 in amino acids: CASSYSFATTDTQYF. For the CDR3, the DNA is TGTGCCAGCAGTTACTCTTTTGCTACCACAGATACGCAGTATTTT.

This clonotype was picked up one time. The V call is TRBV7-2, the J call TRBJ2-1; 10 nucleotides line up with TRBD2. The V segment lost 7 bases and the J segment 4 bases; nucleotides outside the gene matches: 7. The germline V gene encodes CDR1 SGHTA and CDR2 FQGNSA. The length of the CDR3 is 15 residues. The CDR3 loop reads CASNFASGGYNEQFF. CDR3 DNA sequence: TGTGCCAGCAACTTTGCTAGCGGGGGTTACAATGAGCAGTTCTTC.

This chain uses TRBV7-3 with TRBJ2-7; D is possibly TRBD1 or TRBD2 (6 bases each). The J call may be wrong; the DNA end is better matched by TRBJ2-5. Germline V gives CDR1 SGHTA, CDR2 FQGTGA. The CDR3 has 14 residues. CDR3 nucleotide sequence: TGTGCCAGCAGCCGGGGGCGAAGAGGAGAGACCCAGTACTTC. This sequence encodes CASSRGRRGETQYF.

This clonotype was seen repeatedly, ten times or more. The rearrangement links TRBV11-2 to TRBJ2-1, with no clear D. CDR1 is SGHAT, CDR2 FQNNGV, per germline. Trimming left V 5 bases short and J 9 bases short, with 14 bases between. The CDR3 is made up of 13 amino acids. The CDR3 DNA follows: TGTGCCAGCAGCCCCGACGTCGTGGGTGAGCAGTTCTTC. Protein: CASSPDVVGEQFF.